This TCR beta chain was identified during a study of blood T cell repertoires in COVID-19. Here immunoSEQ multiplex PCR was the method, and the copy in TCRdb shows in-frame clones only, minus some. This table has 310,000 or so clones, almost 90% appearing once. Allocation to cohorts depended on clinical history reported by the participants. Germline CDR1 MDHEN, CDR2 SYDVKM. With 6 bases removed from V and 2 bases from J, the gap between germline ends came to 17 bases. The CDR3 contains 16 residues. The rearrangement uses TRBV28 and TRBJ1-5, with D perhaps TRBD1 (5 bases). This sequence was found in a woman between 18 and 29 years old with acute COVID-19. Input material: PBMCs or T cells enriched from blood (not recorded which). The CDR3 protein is CASSPGGRGGNQPQHF. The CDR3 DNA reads TGTGCCAGCAGCCCGGGAGGGCGAGGGGGCAATCAGCCCCAGCATTTT.